The 26 T cell receptor beta chains below come from one sample, sequenced in a study of shared clonotypes between healthy human individuals. Sequencing used immunoSEQ multiplex PCR; TCRdb keeps in-frame clones, though not all of them. The sample holds 150,000 to 200,000 clones, approximately 92% seen once. The sample comprised naive CD4+ T cells sorted from blood. Subset denoted: CD45RA+ positively selected. The source of these receptors is a woman aged 25 to 39 in good health.

This chain uses TRBV19 with TRBJ1-1; D not certain. V lost 6 bases and J 0 bases, leaving 8 bases between the germline ends. Germline V gene sequence: CDR1 LNHDA, CDR2 SQIVND (reference sequence). The CDR3 loop spans 13 amino acids. The CDR3 reads CASRRELNTEAFF. The CDR3 DNA reads TGTGCCAGTAGAAGGGAATTGAACACTGAAGCTTTCTTT. Full variable domain (rest looked up from reference TRBV19 and TRBJ1-1): DGGITQSPKYLFRKEGQNVTLSCEQNLNHDAMYWYRQDPGQGLRLIYYSQIVNDFQKGDIAEGYSVSREKKESFPLTVTSAQKNPTAFYLCASRRELNTEAFFGQGTRLTVV.

The gene calls are TRBV5-1 and TRBJ2-7, with 7 bases identical to TRBD2. With V trimmed by 0 bases and J by 1 base, 4 bases remained unmatched. Germline loops: CDR1 SGHRS, CDR2 YFSETQ. The CDR3 loop spans 15 amino acids. The CDR3 loop reads CASSLVGTKSYEQYF. The CDR3 nucleotides are TGCGCCAGCAGCTTGGTGGGGACTAAATCCTACGAGCAGTACTTC.

Turning to this clone: The same CDR3 is also encoded by other DNA sequences in this sample. This sequence joins TRBV5-1 and TRBJ2-7, with 10 positions matching TRBD1. Germline lookup yields CDR1 SGHRS and CDR2 YFSETQ. The CDR3 runs to 14 residues. V shed 4 bases and J 2 bases; nucleotides not matched to a gene: 3. The chain's CDR3 is CASSPGQGAYEQYF. The CDR3 DNA reads as TGCGCCAGCAGCCCCGGACAGGGGGCCTACGAGCAGTACTTC. The full variable domain, its missing parts supplied by reference TRBV5-1 and TRBJ2-7, is KAGVTQTPRYLIKTRGQQVTLSCSPISGHRSVSWYQQTPGQGLQFLFEYFSETQRNKGNFPGRFSGRQFSNSRSEMNVSTLELGDSALYLCASSPGQGAYEQYFGPGTRLTVT.

A word on this clone: A junction boundary mismatches the germline segment, possibly from a read error. This chain connects TRBV14 to TRBJ2-3; 7 nucleotides line up with TRBD2. The CDR3 has 16 amino acids. Germline assignment: CDR1 SGHDN and CDR2 FVKESK. For the CDR3, the DNA is TGTGTCAGCAGCCAGACGGTGCGGGAGCCCCCAGATACGCAGTATTTT. Its protein is CVSSQTVREPPDTQYF.

This chain uses TRBV27 with TRBJ2-1; 10 nucleotides align to TRBD2. The germline V gene has CDR1 MNHEY and CDR2 SMNVEV (reference sequence). This CDR3 region has 18 residues. The junction had 13 bases not matched to a gene; V was cut back by 6 bases and J by 2 bases. The chain's CDR3 is CASRQRWTSGLAYNEQFF. CDR3 in DNA: TGTGCCAGCAGGCAAAGGTGGACTAGCGGTCTTGCCTACAATGAGCAGTTCTTC.

In DNA, the CDR3 is TGTGCCAGTAGAGCGGACAGGGGAGGAACTGGAAACACCATATATTTT. It is translated as CASRADRGGTGNTIYF. This chain joins TRBV19 and TRBJ1-3, with 9 bases fitting TRBD1. Germline V gene data show CDR1 as LNHDA and CDR2 as SQIVND (reference sequence). V was pared by 6 bases and J by 2 bases, with 8 bases of the junction left unmatched. The CDR3 runs to 16 residues. The entire variable domain, with the rest obtained from reference TRBV19 and TRBJ1-3, is as follows: DGGITQSPKYLFRKEGQNVTLSCEQNLNHDAMYWYRQDPGQGLRLIYYSQIVNDFQKGDIAEGYSVSREKKESFPLTVTSAQKNPTAFYLCASRADRGGTGNTIYFGEGSWLTVV.

The chain uses TRBV6-5 and TRBJ1-3; D gene ambiguous. Deletions cut 1 base from V and 4 bases from J, with 5 bases between. CDR3 length: 13 residues. Germline-derived CDR1 and CDR2 are MNHEY and SVGAGI. The DNA for the CDR3 is TGTGCCAGCAGTTACTTCCAGGGAAACACCATATATTTT. This encodes CASSYFQGNTIYF.

V usage is TRBV18 and J usage is TRBJ1-2; D is uncertain. V lost 1 base to trimming and J lost 0 bases, with 12 bases between them. CDR3 length: 16 residues. Germline V gene lookup returns CDR1 KGHSH and CDR2 LQKENI. The DNA of the CDR3 is TGTGCCAGCTCACCACTACCCCACGAAGCTAACTATGGCTACACCTTC. It codes for CASSPLPHEANYGYTF.

J is TRBJ1-6 and V is TRBV28; tentative D call: TRBD1 (5 bases). CDR3 length: 15 amino acids. With 6 bases removed from V and 5 bases from J, the gap between germline ends came to 14 bases. CDR1 and CDR2 from the germline V gene are MDHEN and SYDVKM. The CDR3, as DNA: TGTGCCAGCAGACACCCGGGACGGAATAATTCACCCCTCCACTTT. Translating it yields CASRHPGRNNSPLHF.

The rearrangement uses TRBV6-1 and TRBJ2-5; 9 bases fit TRBD2. The DNA end is more similar to TRBJ2-7, so the J call may be wrong. Germline-derived CDR1 and CDR2 are MNHNS and SASEGT. The CDR3 is 16 amino acids. CDR3 loop: CASSEGASGALYEQYF. CDR3 coding DNA: TGTGCCAGCAGTGAAGGTGCTAGCGGGGCCCTCTACGAGCAGTACTTC.

J is TRBJ1-3 and V is TRBV4-1, with a tentative D call TRBD1 (5 bases). Per germline, CDR1 MGHRA and CDR2 YSYEKL. The CDR3 extends over 18 amino acids. Trimming pared 3 bases from V and 3 bases from J, leaving 21 bases between. This CDR3 reads CASSHPMGQAIRGNTIYF. CDR3 DNA sequence: TGCGCCAGCAGCCACCCCATGGGGCAGGCTATTCGTGGAAACACCATATATTTT.

V usage is TRBV6-1 and J usage is TRBJ1-2; no reliable D call. Germline V gene data show CDR1 as MNHNS and CDR2 as SASEGT. Trimming cost V 2 bases and J 3 bases, with 13 bases left between them. This CDR3 has 15 amino acids. The CDR3 coding sequence is TGTGCCAGCAGTGAAAGTTGGAGGGATGACTATGGCTACACCTTC. Translated: CASSESWRDDYGYTF.

The DNA of the CDR3 is TGTGCCAGCTCCCGGAGTGGCGGCCGGCGGGTTGACACAGATACGCAGTATTTT. Encoded protein: CASSRSGGRRVDTDTQYF. The chain uses TRBV25-1 and TRBJ2-3, with D tentatively TRBD2 (5 bases). Trimming pared 8 bases from V and 2 bases from J, leaving 26 bases between. The CDR3 is made up of 18 amino acids. The germline gives CDR1 MGHDK, CDR2 SYGVNS.

The CDR3 sequence: CASSLGEMQAFF. The CDR3 DNA is TGTGCCAGCAGCTTGGGGGAAATGCAGGCTTTCTTT. This sequence joins TRBV5-8 and TRBJ1-1; no reliable D call. This CDR3 region has 12 residues. With 0 bases removed from V and 11 bases from J, the gap between germline ends came to 11 bases. The germline CDR1 and CDR2 sequences are SGHTS and YDEGEE.

This rearrangement joins TRBV25-1 to TRBJ1-1; D unresolved. The CDR3 is made up of 14 amino acids. V dropped 0 bases and J dropped 2 bases, with 7 bases sitting between them. Germline loops: CDR1 MGHDK, CDR2 SYGVNS. CDR3 amino acids: CASSEYTVNTEAFF. Written as DNA, the CDR3 is TGTGCCAGCAGTGAATATACGGTAAACACTGAAGCTTTCTTT.

The V gene is TRBV6-5, the J gene TRBJ2-3, with D tentatively TRBD2 (6 bases). The germline V gene has CDR1 MNHEY and CDR2 SVGAGI. The CDR3 extends over 16 amino acids. Deletions cut 0 bases from V and 3 bases from J, with 13 bases between. In DNA form, the CDR3 reads TGTGCCAGCAGTTACTCGAATGGGGAGGCTACAGATACGCAGTATTTT. Translation gives CASSYSNGEATDTQYF.

V and J are TRBV6-4 and TRBJ2-2; no reliable D call. CDR3 length: 10 amino acids. Deletions cut 9 bases from V and 3 bases from J, with 2 bases between. CDR1 is MRHNA and CDR2 is SNTAGT in the germline V gene. CDR3 nucleotide sequence: TGTGCCAGAGACACCGGGGAGCTGTTTTTT. Its translation: CARDTGELFF.

V is TRBV9 and J is TRBJ1-5, with D perhaps matching TRBD1 (6 bases). The length of the CDR3 is 13 residues. Germline CDR1 SGDLS, CDR2 YYNGEE. V lost 0 bases and J lost 10, with 11 bases in between. The CDR3 sequence is CASSVALGQPQHF. CDR3 DNA: TGTGCCAGCAGCGTAGCTTTGGGACAACCCCAGCATTTT.

The J gene is TRBJ2-7, the V gene TRBV19, with TRBD1 matching 7 bases. V was clipped by 5 bases and J by 4 bases; unmatched bases: 14. Germline V gene data show CDR1 as LNHDA and CDR2 as SQIVND (reference sequence). The CDR3 sequence is 16 residues long. The CDR3 spells CASSDPRAPGGYEQYF. The DNA of the CDR3 is TGTGCCAGTAGTGACCCCCGGGCCCCAGGGGGATACGAGCAGTACTTC.

This chain connects TRBV2 to TRBJ2-5; 7 nucleotides match TRBD1. Trimming cost V 4 bases and J 5 bases; bases outside gene matches: 4. The CDR3 totals 13 residues. The germline gives CDR1 SNHLY, CDR2 FYNNEI. In DNA form, the CDR3 reads TGTGCCAGCAGTGGACAGGGAAGCGAGACCCAGTACTTC. Its translation is CASSGQGSETQYF.

This chain joins TRBV7-9 and TRBJ1-2; D remains unclear. The CDR3 is 15 amino acids. Trimming shortened V by 4 bases and J by 4 bases, and 16 bases separated the two germline ends. Germline V CDR1 and CDR2: SEHNR, FQNEAQ (reference sequence). The CDR3 DNA follows: TGTGCCAGCAGCTCAAGGACCAACACCGGCTATGGCTACACCTTC. Translating gives CASSSRTNTGYGYTF.

The V and J genes are TRBV30 and TRBJ2-5; D not resolved. The V and J ends lost 1 base and 1 base respectively, with 10 bases between them. CDR1 and CDR2 from the germline V gene are GTSNPN and SVGIG (reference sequence). There are 14 residues in the CDR3. DNA for the CDR3: TGTGCCTGGAGTGATCAGAGCCTCCAAGAGACCCAGTACTTC. This sequence encodes CAWSDQSLQETQYF.

V usage is TRBV6-5 and J usage is TRBJ2-7; possibly TRBD1 for D (6 bases). V was trimmed by 0 bases and J by 5 bases, leaving 14 bases between them. This CDR3 contains 15 residues. Germline CDR1 reads MNHEY; CDR2 reads SVGAGI. CDR3 bases: TGTGCCAGCAGTTACTCCGGGGCAGGGGCAAACGAGCAGTACTTC. Translating it yields CASSYSGAGANEQYF.

This clone has more than one count but fewer than ten. The CDR3 DNA reads as TGTGCCAGCAGGGGACAGTTCTACGAGCAGTACTTC. Translating it yields CASRGQFYEQYF. This chain joins TRBV2 and TRBJ2-7; 7 positions match TRBD1. Per the germline V gene, CDR1 is SNHLY and CDR2 is FYNNEI. V was clipped by 6 bases and J by 3 bases; unmatched bases: 2. CDR3 length: 12 residues.

The rearrangement uses TRBV19 and TRBJ2-1; no clear D gene. The V end lost 0 bases, the J end lost 7 bases, and 16 bases lay between the germline ends. The CDR3 extends over 16 amino acids. The germline V gene has CDR1 LNHDA and CDR2 SQIVND (reference sequence). The DNA of the CDR3 is TGTGCCAGTAGTATAGATCCGAGCGCGCTAGGAAATGAGCAGTTCTTC. Translating it yields CASSIDPSALGNEQFF. Full variable domain (remainder filled in from reference TRBV19 and TRBJ2-1): DGGITQSPKYLFRKEGQNVTLSCEQNLNHDAMYWYRQDPGQGLRLIYYSQIVNDFQKGDIAEGYSVSREKKESFPLTVTSAQKNPTAFYLCASSIDPSALGNEQFFGPGTRLTVL.

V usage is TRBV2 and J usage is TRBJ2-1; D gene unclear. The CDR3 contains 14 residues. Trimming cost V 5 bases and J 10 bases, with 18 bases left between them. Germline assignment: CDR1 SNHLY and CDR2 FYNNEI. The CDR3 coding sequence is TGTGCCAGCAGTTACTCACCCCGAATAGGCGAGCAGTTCTTC. This translates into CASSYSPRIGEQFF. Variable domain in full (rest from reference TRBV2 and TRBJ2-1): EPEVTQTPSHQVTQMGQEVILRCVPISNHLYFYWYRQILGQKVEFLVSFYNNEISEKSEIFDDQFSVERPDGSNFTLKIRSTKLEDSAMYFCASSYSPRIGEQFFGPGTRLTVL.